At least ten counts were recorded for the clone carrying this TCR beta chain. These data are taken from a study of spatial heterogeneity in lung cancer. Study-wide context: The cohort: approximately 66 early-stage, untreated non-small cell lung cancer patients. PBMC samples from follow-up, where available, were sequenced a median of around 22 months after resection. Raw reads contained each unique TCR and UMI combination more than ten times on average.

TCRdb itself ran the 5' RACE reads through MiXCR, one entry per CDR3 protein. The profile covers about 50,000 distinct CDR3 sequences, with less than 9.5% appearing a single time and over 30% taken by the ten largest. Time point of the sample: blood at routine non-recurrence follow-up after resection. Extraction of whole RNA from tumor, nontumor lung or frozen PBMC preceded unsorted sequencing. The germline V gene encodes CDR1 SGHRS and CDR2 YFSETQ. V trimming: 4 bases; J trimming: 2 bases; junction bases outside the gene matches: 7. CDR3 size: 16 residues. The origin of this receptor is a female donor with early-stage non-small cell lung cancer. The sequences come from PBMCs, collected at follow-up. The V call is TRBV5-1, the J call TRBJ2-1; 9 nucleotides agree with TRBD1. CDR3 protein: CASSVTGQGTYNEQFF. CDR3 DNA sequence: TGCGCCAGCAGCGTGACCGGACAGGGGACCTACAATGAGCAGTTCTTC.